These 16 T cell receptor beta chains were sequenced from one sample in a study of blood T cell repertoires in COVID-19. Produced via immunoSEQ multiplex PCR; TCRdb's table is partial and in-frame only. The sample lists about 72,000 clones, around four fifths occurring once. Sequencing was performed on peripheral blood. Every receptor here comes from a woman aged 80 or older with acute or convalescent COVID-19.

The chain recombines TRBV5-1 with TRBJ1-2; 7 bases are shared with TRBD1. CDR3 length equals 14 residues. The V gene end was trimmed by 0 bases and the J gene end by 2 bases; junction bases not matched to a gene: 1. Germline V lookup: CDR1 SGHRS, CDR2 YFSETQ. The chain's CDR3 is CASSLGDRNYGYTF. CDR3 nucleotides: TGCGCCAGCAGCTTGGGGGACAGAAACTATGGCTACACCTTC.

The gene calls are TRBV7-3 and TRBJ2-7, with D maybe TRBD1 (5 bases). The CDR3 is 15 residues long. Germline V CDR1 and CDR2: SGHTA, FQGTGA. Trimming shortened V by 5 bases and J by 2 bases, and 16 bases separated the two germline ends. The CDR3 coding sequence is TGTGCCAGCAGCGTACGTGGGGCAGGACCCTACGAGCAGTACTTC. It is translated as CASSVRGAGPYEQYF.

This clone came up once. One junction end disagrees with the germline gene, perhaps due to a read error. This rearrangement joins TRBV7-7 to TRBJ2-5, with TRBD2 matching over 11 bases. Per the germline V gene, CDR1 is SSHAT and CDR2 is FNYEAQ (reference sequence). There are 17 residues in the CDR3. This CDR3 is CASSFRLAGTNQETQYF. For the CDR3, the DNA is TGTGCTAGCAGCTTTCGACTAGCGGGGACGAACCAAGAGACCCAGTACTTC.

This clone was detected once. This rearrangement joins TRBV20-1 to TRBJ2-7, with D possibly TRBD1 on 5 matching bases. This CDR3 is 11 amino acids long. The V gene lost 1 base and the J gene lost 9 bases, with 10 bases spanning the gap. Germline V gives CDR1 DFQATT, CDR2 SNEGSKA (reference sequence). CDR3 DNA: TGCAGTGCTAGAGGGGGCTTAGGGCAGTACTTC. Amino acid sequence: CSARGGLGQYF.

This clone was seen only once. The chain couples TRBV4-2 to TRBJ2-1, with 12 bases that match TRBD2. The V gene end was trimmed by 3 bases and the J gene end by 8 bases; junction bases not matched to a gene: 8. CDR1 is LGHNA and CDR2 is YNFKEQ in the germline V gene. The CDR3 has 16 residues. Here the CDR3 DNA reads TGTGCCAGCAGCCAGCCACTAGCGGGAGGCGCCCATGAGCAGTTCTTC. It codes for CASSQPLAGGAHEQFF.

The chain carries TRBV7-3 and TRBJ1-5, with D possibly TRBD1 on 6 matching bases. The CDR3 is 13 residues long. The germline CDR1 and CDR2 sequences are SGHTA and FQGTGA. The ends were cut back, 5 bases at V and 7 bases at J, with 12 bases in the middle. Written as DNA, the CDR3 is TGTGCCAGCAGCATCGGACAGAACCAGCCCCAGCATTTT. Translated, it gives CASSIGQNQPQHF.

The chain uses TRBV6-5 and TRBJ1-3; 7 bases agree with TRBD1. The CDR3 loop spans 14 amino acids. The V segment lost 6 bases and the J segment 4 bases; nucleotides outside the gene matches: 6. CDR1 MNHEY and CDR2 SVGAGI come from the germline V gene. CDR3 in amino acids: CASSRQGGGNTIYF. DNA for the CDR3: TGTGCCAGCAGCCGACAGGGTGGGGGAAACACCATATATTTT.

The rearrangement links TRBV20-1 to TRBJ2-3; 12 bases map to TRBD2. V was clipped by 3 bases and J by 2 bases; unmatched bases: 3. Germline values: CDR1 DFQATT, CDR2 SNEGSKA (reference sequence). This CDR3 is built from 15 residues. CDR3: CSASASGRATDTQYF. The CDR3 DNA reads TGCAGTGCTAGTGCTAGCGGGAGGGCCACAGATACGCAGTATTTT.

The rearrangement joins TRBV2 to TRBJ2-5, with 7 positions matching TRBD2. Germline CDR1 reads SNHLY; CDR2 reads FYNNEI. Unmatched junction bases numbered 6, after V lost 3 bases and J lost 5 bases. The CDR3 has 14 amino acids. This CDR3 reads CASSDAGAGETQYF. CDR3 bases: TGTGCCAGCAGTGACGCGGGAGCGGGGGAGACCCAGTACTTC.

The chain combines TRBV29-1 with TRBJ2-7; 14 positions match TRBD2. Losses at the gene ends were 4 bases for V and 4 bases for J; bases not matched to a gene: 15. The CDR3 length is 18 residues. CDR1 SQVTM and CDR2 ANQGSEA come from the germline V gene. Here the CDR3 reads CSVAYQGTSGSSAYEQYF. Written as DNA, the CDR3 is TGCAGCGTTGCCTATCAAGGGACTAGCGGGAGTTCCGCGTACGAGCAGTACTTC.

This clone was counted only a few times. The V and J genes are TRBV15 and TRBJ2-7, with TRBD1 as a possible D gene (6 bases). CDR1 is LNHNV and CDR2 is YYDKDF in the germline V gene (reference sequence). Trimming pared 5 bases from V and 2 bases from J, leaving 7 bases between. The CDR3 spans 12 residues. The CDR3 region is CATSGQTYEQYF. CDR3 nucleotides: TGTGCCACCAGCGGACAGACCTACGAGCAGTACTTC.

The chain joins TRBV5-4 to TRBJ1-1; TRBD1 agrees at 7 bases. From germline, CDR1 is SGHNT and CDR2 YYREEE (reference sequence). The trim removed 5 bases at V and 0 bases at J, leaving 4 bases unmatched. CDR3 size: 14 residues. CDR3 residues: CASRTDRLNTEAFF. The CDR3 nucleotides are TGTGCCAGCAGAACGGACAGGTTGAACACTGAAGCTTTCTTT.

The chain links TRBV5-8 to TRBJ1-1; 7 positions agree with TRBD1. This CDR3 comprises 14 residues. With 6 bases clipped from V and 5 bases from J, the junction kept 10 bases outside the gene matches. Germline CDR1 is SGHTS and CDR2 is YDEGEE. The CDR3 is CASTLEGARTEAFF. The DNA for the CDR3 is TGTGCCAGCACCCTGGAGGGGGCGAGGACTGAAGCTTTCTTT.

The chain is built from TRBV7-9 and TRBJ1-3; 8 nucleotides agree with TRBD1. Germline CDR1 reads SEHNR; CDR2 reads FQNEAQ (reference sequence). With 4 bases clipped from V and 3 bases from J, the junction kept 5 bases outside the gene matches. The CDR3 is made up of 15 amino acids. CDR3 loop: CASSSSDRVGNTIYF. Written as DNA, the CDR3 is TGTGCCAGCAGCTCCTCGGACAGGGTTGGAAACACCATATATTTT.

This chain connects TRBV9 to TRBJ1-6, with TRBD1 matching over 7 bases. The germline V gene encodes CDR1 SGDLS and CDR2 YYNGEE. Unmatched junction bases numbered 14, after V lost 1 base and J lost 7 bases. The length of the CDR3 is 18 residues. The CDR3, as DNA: TGTGCCAGCAGCGTACTGCCGTTGACAGGGAAGGGGAATTCACCCCTCCACTTT. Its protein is CASSVLPLTGKGNSPLHF.

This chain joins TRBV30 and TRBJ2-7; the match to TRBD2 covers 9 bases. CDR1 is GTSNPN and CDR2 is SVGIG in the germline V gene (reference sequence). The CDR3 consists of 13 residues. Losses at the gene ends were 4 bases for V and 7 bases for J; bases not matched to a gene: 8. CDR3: CAWTGLASREQYF. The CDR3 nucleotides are TGTGCCTGGACGGGACTAGCTTCGCGGGAGCAGTACTTC.